This T cell receptor beta chain came from a study of blood T cell repertoires in COVID-19. The CDR3 totals 15 residues. Germline loops: CDR1 LNHNV, CDR2 YYDKDF (reference sequence). The trim removed 3 bases at V and 8 bases at J, leaving 7 bases unmatched. One Seattle source followed patients from active infection through their disease course. Under the authors' procedure: Reference gene primer amplification yielded estimated nucleated cell counts. Sequencing was performed with immunoSEQ multiplex PCR; in TCRdb, only in-frame clones are kept and a portion is missing. The V and J calls and clone size are taken from that table; D and trimming were inferred from the DNA. Here the sample spans around 300,000 clones, 85% to 90% being singletons.

This TCR was sampled from a woman aged 45-65 years with COVID-19, enrolled during active disease. Sample: peripheral blood. V usage is TRBV15 and J usage is TRBJ1-6, with TRBD1 matching 7 bases. CDR3 bases: TGTGCCACCAGCAGGGACACAGGGGCAGATTCACCCCTCCACTTT. Amino acids: CATSRDTGADSPLHF.